A selection of T cell receptor beta chains follows, all from one sample in a study of blood T cells in healthy people across ages. TCRdb called the 5' RACE reads again in MiXCR, with one record for every CDR3 protein. The table lists hundreds of thousands of distinct CDR3 sequences, over 40% of them singletons. Sequenced: blood. These receptors were obtained from a man older than 75 in good health. CDR3s leave out the opening cysteine and the closing phenylalanine or tryptophan. A D gene is named only where the DNA matches it firmly.

v_call | cdr3_length | d_call | cdr3_aa
TRBV29-1 | 10 | . | SVGTEIYGYT
TRBV29-1 | 13 | . | SVEDRKESYYGYT
TRBV7-3 | 13 | TRBD1 | ASSPGQGGVYEQY
TRBV20-1 | 13 | TRBD1 | SASPKTGRSSPLH
TRBV7-9 | 10 | . | ASSTSGGKLF
TRBV29-1 | 12 | . | SVEENRNTGELF
TRBV29-1 | 12 | TRBD2 | SVGGLAGTNEPF
TRBV11-2 | 11 | . | ANSTGANNEQF
TRBV7-8 | 11 | . | ASNNGRSYEQY
TRBV3-1 | 10 | . | ASSHSLETQY
TRBV7-9 | 13 | . | ASSLGNTEYNEQY
TRBV4-3 | 11 | . | ASSQDFSYEQY
TRBV7-2 | 12 | . | ASSLGGFTGELF
TRBV6-2/TRBV6-3 | 13 | TRBD2 | ASSYPGLASIEQH
TRBV3-1 | 11 | . | ASSPLLGTKAF
TRBV4-3 | 14 | . | ASSQESASTGNEQF
TRBV4-1 | 15 | TRBD2 | ASSPRLAWSGDNEQF
TRBV12-3/TRBV12-4 | 13 | . | ASSKAGSGANVLT
TRBV7-3 | 11 | . | ASSRQVTDTQY
TRBV20-1 | 12 | . | SAEGTALQETQY
TRBV27 | 14 | TRBD1 | ASWRRRDSRTDTQY
TRBV29-1 | 13 | TRBD1 | SVEPPPGGLGEQY
TRBV20-1 | 11 | . | SAREGELTEAF
TRBV20-1 | 13 | . | SARGETGLSYEQY
TRBV29-1 | 11 | . | SVPRLGQETQY
TRBV6-2/TRBV6-3 | 12 | . | ASSYSSGQQPQH
TRBV6-2/TRBV6-3 | 14 | . | ASSSHGPSLQETQY
TRBV20-1 | 13 | TRBD2 | SARGLAGGTYEQY
TRBV6-2/TRBV6-3 | 10 | . | ASSYRNYEQY
TRBV28 | 12 | TRBD1 | ASSFRTGAYEQY
TRBV5-1 | 15 | TRBD2 | ASSLGTSGGSPDTQY
TRBV20-1 | 11 | . | SARGDSNQPQH
TRBV6-4 | 13 | TRBD1 | ASSRDGQGGSGYT
TRBV6-5 | 19 | TRBD1 | ASSYIRTGEEVKGAKNIQY
TRBV7-3 | 13 | TRBD1 | ASSRHRGYQETQY
TRBV5-1 | 14 | TRBD1 | ASSLADRGAYNEQF
TRBV4-1 | 10 | . | ASSQGLNIQY
TRBV20-1 | 12 | . | SARGDIPTGELF
TRBV7-8 | 11 | TRBD1 | ASRRQGPYGYT
TRBV5-6 | 13 | TRBD1 | AGSYDRGGRQPQH
TRBV20-1 | 13 | TRBD2 | SARPGRGRGETQY
TRBV28 | 13 | . | ASSLIGNSDQPQH